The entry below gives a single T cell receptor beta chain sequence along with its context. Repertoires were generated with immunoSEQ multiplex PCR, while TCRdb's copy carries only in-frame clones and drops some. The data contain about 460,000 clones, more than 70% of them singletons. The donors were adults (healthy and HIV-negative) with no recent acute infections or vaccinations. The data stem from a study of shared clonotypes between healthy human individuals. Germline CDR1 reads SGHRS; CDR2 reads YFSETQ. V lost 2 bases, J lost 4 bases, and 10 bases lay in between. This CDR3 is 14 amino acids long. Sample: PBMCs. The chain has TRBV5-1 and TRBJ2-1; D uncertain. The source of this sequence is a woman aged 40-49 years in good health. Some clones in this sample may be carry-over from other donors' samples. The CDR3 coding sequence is TGCGCCAGCAGCTTCCTTGATCGGTACAATGAGCAGTTCTTC. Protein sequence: CASSFLDRYNEQFF.